This T cell receptor beta chain stems from a study of post-analysis software for immune sequencing data. Study findings and constraints: Controls' normalized Chao1 diversity significantly exceeded that of multiple sclerosis patients. TRBV5-6, TRBV5-1 and TRBV20-1 belonged to a set of roughly 5 TRBV segments that were more frequent in patients than controls. Samples prepared in the same batch strongly co-clustered by F measure.

There are a few counts of this clonotype. Its cognate antigen is unknown. Unique-molecular-identifier-tagged TCR beta cDNA libraries were used. Researchers reported 550,000 or so cDNA molecules coming from about 0.98 to 11 million T cells. TCRdb reanalysed the PCR reads using MiXCR and keeps one entry per CDR3 protein. The sample contains some 890,000 distinct CDR3 sequences, approximately 57% of which appear only once. V lost 1 base to trimming and J lost 0 bases; unmatched junction nucleotides: 4. Germline CDR1 and CDR2: SGHRS and YFSETQ. CDR3 size: 15 residues. The receptor's source is a girl under 18 with multiple sclerosis. This chain joins TRBV5-1 and TRBJ2-7; TRBD1 aligns across 7 bases. Sequenced sample: blood. CDR3 sequence reads: CASSLSGTVSYEQYF. The DNA of the CDR3 is TGCGCCAGCAGCTTGTCGGGGACAGTCTCCTACGAGCAGTACTTC.